Only one count was recorded for the clone carrying this T cell receptor (beta chain). Sequencing was performed with immunoSEQ multiplex PCR; in TCRdb, only in-frame clones are kept and a portion is missing. The sample contains 60,000 to 65,000 clones, 65% to 90% of which appear only once. This CDR3 is built from 13 residues. Germline V gives CDR1 MDHEN, CDR2 SYDVKM. Trimming removed 8 bases at V and 5 bases at J, with 12 bases between. The data derive from a study of control samples from healthy donors and cancer patients. The sample consisted of blood. This clonotype originated in a man in his forties in good health. The chain links TRBV28 to TRBJ1-4; no definite D call. The CDR3 DNA sequence: TGTGCCAGCCGAAACGCGGGGAATGAAAAACTGTTTTTT. Encoded protein: CASRNAGNEKLFF.